This T cell receptor beta chain originates from a study of blood T cell repertoires in COVID-19. Study-wide background: Italy, Spain and the United States were the sources of the convalescent and acute COVID-19 samples. T cells, B-cell-depleted T cells, or PBMCs provided the cDNA or gDNA that served as material.

Study members were between about 18 and 95 years old and lived in 20 to 30 US regions. Source study methods: From reference gene primer amplification, estimates of nucleated cell counts were derived. Produced via immunoSEQ multiplex PCR; TCRdb's table is partial and in-frame only. That table is the source of V, J and clone size, and D and trimming were worked out from the DNA. The table has about 220,000 clones, 82% seen once. The sequence was collected from a woman in her sixties who had recovered from COVID-19. The sample taken for sequencing was PBMCs or T cells enriched from blood (not recorded which).

This CDR3 is CSVEVYVPGQLRFDQHF. The CDR3, as DNA: TGCAGCGTTGAGGTATACGTCCCGGGACAGCTAAGATTTGATCAGCATTTT. This rearrangement joins TRBV29-1 to TRBJ1-5, with TRBD1 identical over 7 bases. Germline CDR1 is SQVTM and CDR2 is ANQGSEA. The J segment lost 13 bases and the V segment lost 3 bases, leaving 24 bases of the junction unmatched. This CDR3 has 17 amino acids.